This passage covers 3 T cell receptor beta chains from one sample sequenced in a study of blood T cell repertoires in COVID-19. Profiled with immunoSEQ multiplex PCR; TCRdb holds only in-frame clones, not every one. The data hold some 360,000 clones, with approximately 89% observed a single time. Specimen: peripheral blood. These receptors were obtained from a woman aged 60-75 years with COVID-19, enrolled during active disease.

This clone was observed a single time. The chain is built from TRBV15 and TRBJ1-5; the match to TRBD1 covers 7 bases. Germline CDR1 and CDR2: LNHNV and YYDKDF (reference sequence). The trim removed 5 bases at V and 1 base at J, leaving 8 bases unmatched. This CDR3 contains 16 residues. DNA of the CDR3: TGTGCCACCAGCTCCTGGGGACAGCTCAGCAATCAGCCCCAGCATTTT. Protein sequence: CATSSWGQLSNQPQHF.

The sample holds one count of this clone. CDR3 DNA: TGTGCCACCAGCAGAGGCTCTCAGGGGAAGTACGAGCAGTACTTC. It specifies CATSRGSQGKYEQYF. The chain is built from TRBV15 and TRBJ2-7; a possible D gene is TRBD1 (6 bases). Germline loops: CDR1 LNHNV, CDR2 YYDKDF (reference sequence). This CDR3 comprises 15 residues. V lost 1 base, J lost 4 bases, and 14 bases lay in between. The full variable domain, in which reference TRBV15 and TRBJ2-7 provide the parts outside the CDR3, is DAMVIQNPRYQVTQFGKPVTLSCSQTLNHNVMYWYQQKSSQAPKLLFHYYDKDFNNEADTPDNFQSRRPNTSFCFLDIRSPGLGDTAMYLCATSRGSQGKYEQYFGPGTRLTVT.

Of note for this clone: The same CDR3 is also encoded by other DNA sequences in this sample. The J gene is TRBJ2-5, the V gene TRBV5-6; 8 bases match TRBD1. The CDR3 has 15 residues. Germline CDR1 is SGHDT and CDR2 is YYEEEE. V trimming: 10 bases; J trimming: 4 bases; junction bases outside the gene matches: 15. CDR3 in amino acids: CAAGGGGRGRETQYF. The DNA of the CDR3 is TGTGCCGCAGGAGGGGGTGGCAGGGGGCGAGAGACCCAGTACTTC.